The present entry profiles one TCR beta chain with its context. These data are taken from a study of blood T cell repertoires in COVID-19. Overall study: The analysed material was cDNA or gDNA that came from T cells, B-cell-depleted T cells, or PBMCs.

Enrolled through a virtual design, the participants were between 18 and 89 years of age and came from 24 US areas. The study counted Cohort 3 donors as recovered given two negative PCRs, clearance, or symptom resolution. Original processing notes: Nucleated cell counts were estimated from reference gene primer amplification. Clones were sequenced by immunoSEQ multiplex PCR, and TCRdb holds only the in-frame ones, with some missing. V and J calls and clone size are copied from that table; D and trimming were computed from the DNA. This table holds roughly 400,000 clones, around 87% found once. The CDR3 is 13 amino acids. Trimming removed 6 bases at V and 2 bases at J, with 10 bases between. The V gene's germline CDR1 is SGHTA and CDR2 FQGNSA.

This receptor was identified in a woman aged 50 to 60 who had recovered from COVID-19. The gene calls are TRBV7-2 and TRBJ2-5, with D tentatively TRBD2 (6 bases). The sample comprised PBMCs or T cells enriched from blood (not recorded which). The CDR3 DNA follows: TGTGCCAGCAGGACGGAGGGACAAGAGACCCAGTACTTC. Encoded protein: CASRTEGQETQYF.